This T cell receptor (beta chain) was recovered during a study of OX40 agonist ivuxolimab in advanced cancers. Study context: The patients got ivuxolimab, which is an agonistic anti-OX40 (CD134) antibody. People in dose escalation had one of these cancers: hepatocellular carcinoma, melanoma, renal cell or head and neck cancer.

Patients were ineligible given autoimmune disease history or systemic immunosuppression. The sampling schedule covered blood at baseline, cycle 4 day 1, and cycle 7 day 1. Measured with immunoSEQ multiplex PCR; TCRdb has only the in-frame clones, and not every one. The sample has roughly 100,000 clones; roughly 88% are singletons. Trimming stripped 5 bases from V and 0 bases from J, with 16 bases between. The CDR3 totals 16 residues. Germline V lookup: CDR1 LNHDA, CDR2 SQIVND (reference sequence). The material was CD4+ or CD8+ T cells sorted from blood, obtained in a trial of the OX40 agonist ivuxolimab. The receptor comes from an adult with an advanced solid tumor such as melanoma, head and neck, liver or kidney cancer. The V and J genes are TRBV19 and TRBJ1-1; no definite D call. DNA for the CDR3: TGTGCCAGTAGTCCCCGCCTGAGGCGGCTGAACACTGAAGCTTTCTTT. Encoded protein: CASSPRLRRLNTEAFF.